This T cell receptor beta chain was obtained from a study of molecular identifiers for immune sequencing clone quantification. Background on the study: The replicates split RNA from approximately 20,000 or 100,000 naive CD8 cells five ways and sequenced four.

TCRdb recomputed calls from the PCR reads with MiXCR, one row per CDR3 protein. Of 350,000 or so distinct CDR3 sequences detected, over 20% appear once; the ten largest clones hold approximately 0.84%. This sequence was found in a human donor in good health. Some libraries in this study had Jurkat cell RNA spiked in. Material: naive CD8+ T cells from blood, with Jurkat cell RNA spiked in. Described subset: FACS-sorted CD8+CD4-CCR7+CD45RA+ naive T cells.

CDR3 bases: TGTGCCATCAGTGAGTCGGCAGGGTGCAATGGCTACACCTTC. As protein: CAISESAGCNGYTF. J is TRBJ1-2 and V is TRBV10-3; possibly TRBD1 for D (5 bases). The CDR3 is made up of 14 amino acids. The V gene's germline CDR1 is ENHRY and CDR2 SYGVKD. V was pared by 0 bases and J by 6 bases, with 11 bases between.